This T cell receptor beta chain was obtained from a study of OX40 agonist ivuxolimab in advanced cancers. Whole-study context: The dose of intravenous ivuxolimab that patients received every 2 weeks ranged from 0.01 to 10 mg/kg.

General study results and limits: Certain nonresponders likewise exhibited a low normalized T-cell clonal expansion.

The CDR3 covers 15 residues. The V end lost 6 bases, the J end lost 2 bases, and 16 bases lay between the germline ends. Germline values: CDR1 SGHNT, CDR2 YENEEA. Produced via immunoSEQ multiplex PCR; TCRdb's table is partial and in-frame only. This sample carries some 99,000 clones, roughly 80% of them seen once, and the ten largest clones take about 1.5%. Remarks on this clone: The antigen remains undetermined.

The receptor was isolated from an adult with an advanced solid tumor such as melanoma, head and neck, liver or kidney cancer. This sequence joins TRBV11-3 and TRBJ1-2; a possible D gene is TRBD1 (5 bases). The material sequenced was CD4+ or CD8+ T cells sorted from blood, taken in a trial of the OX40 agonist ivuxolimab. CDR3 residues: CASSSRAGKNYGYTF. CDR3 coding DNA: TGTGCCAGCAGTTCGAGGGCAGGGAAAAACTATGGCTACACCTTC.